This T cell receptor beta chain was recovered during a study of response to subunit inactivated influenza vaccine. TCRdb re-called the RT-PCR reads through MiXCR, storing one row per CDR3 protein. Of about 800,000 distinct CDR3 sequences in the sample, 21% are singletons; the top ten hold about 10%. Germline V gives CDR1 LGHNA, CDR2 YSLEER. V shed 2 bases and J 5 bases; nucleotides not matched to a gene: 8. The CDR3 covers 15 residues. This clonotype was picked up a small number of times. The starting material was PBMCs from blood, obtained approximately 5 days after vaccination. The chain carries TRBV4-3 and TRBJ2-5, with 7 positions matching TRBD2. The TCR was taken from a man between 45 and 60 years old who received an inactivated influenza vaccine. CDR3 bases: TGCGCCAGCAGCCAATTTGGCGGGAGTGGTGAGACCCAGTACTTC. Its translation is CASSQFGGSGETQYF.